Listed here are 11 T cell receptor beta chains from one sample, sequenced in a study of spatial heterogeneity in lung cancer. The sample's time point: sample taken at primary tumor resection. These receptors are not linked to any known antigen. One entry per CDR3 protein, called by TCRdb with MiXCR from the 5' RACE reads. The sample contains about 8,400 distinct CDR3 sequences, 5% of which appear only once. Findings and caveats of the study: Intratumoral expanded alpha and beta TCR counts were found to track tumor mutation counts.

The sequences come from lung tumor tissue, collected at surgery. Every receptor here comes from a female donor with early-stage non-small cell lung cancer.

At least ten counts were recorded for this clonotype. V gene TRBV24-1 combines with J gene TRBJ2-7; D might be TRBD1 (6 bases). This CDR3 is built from 14 residues. Trimming removed 5 bases at V and 3 bases at J, with 13 bases between. CDR1 and CDR2 from the germline V gene are KGHDR and SFDVKD. The CDR3: CATSGTGQHYEQYF. CDR3 nucleotides: TGTGCCACCAGTGGTACCGGACAGCACTACGAGCAGTACTTC.

In this sample, this clonotype is medium-sized (0.01 to 0.1%). The CDR3 DNA follows: TGTGCCAGCAGTTTTTTTCAAGGGGGCTCTAGCACAGATACGCAGTATTTT. This encodes CASSFFQGGSSTDTQYF. This chain links TRBV12-3 or TRBV12-4 with TRBJ2-3; 7 bases line up with TRBD1. The CDR3 covers 17 residues. V shed 3 bases, J shed 0 bases, and the junction held 9 bases outside the gene matches.

This clonotype was detected many times. The CDR3 sequence is CAIGGVLQETQYF. The CDR3, as DNA: TGTGCCATCGGCGGGGTTCTCCAAGAGACCCAGTACTTC. The chain combines TRBV10-3 with TRBJ2-5; D possibly corresponds to TRBD2 (6 bases). From germline, CDR1 is ENHRY and CDR2 SYGVKD. This CDR3 comprises 13 residues. Trimming took off 8 bases at V and 1 base at J, with 11 bases between the two ends.

This clonotype is categorized as medium-sized. The V call is TRBV20-1, the J call TRBJ1-1; D gene unclear. The V gene's germline CDR1 is DFQATT and CDR2 SNEGSKA (reference sequence). The CDR3 consists of 11 residues. Trimming left V 6 bases short and J 7 bases short, with 12 bases between. CDR3 loop: CSAASRYEAFF. In DNA form, the CDR3 reads TGCAGTGCGGCTTCTCGATATGAAGCTTTCTTT.

This sequence joins TRBV20-1 and TRBJ2-7, with TRBD2 identical over 7 bases. From germline, CDR1 is DFQATT and CDR2 SNEGSKA (reference sequence). V gave up 7 bases and J gave up 0 bases; unmatched junction bases: 15. This CDR3 comprises 16 residues. The CDR3 DNA reads TGCAGTGTCGGCTCCCGGGGGAGGGACCTCTCCTACGAGCAGTACTTC. Its protein product is CSVGSRGRDLSYEQYF.

This clonotype was observed many times. The chain is built from TRBV25-1 and TRBJ1-6, with 10 positions matching TRBD1. The CDR3 totals 13 residues. V was clipped by 7 bases and J by 14 bases; unmatched bases: 8. Germline V gives CDR1 MGHDK, CDR2 SYGVNS. CDR3 in DNA: TGTGCCAGCACCGGGACAGGGGCGTTTGCCCTCCACTTT. Encoded protein: CASTGTGAFALHF.

V and J are TRBV12-3 or TRBV12-4 and TRBJ2-2; 11 positions agree with TRBD2. The CDR3 totals 16 residues. V dropped 7 bases and J dropped 5; count of bases not matched to a gene: 9. CDR3: CASTFLAGGLTGELFF. As DNA, the CDR3 is TGTGCCAGCACATTTCTAGCGGGAGGATTGACCGGGGAGCTGTTTTTT.

This clonotype was seen repeatedly, ten times or more. This chain uses TRBV12-3 or TRBV12-4 with TRBJ2-7; no reliable D call. The V end lost 7 bases, the J end lost 4 bases, and 17 bases lay between the germline ends. CDR3 length: 14 residues. CDR3 coding DNA: TGTGCCAGCACCCTTTCCGGCCTAGGATACGAGCAGTACTTC. This gives the protein CASTLSGLGYEQYF.

This clonotype turned up a few times. At one of its ends the junction is not consistent with the germline gene, which may arise from a read error. The rearrangement joins TRBV4-1 to TRBJ1-2; D not certain. Per the germline V gene, CDR1 is MGHRA and CDR2 is YSYEKL. This CDR3 contains 13 residues. For the CDR3, the DNA is TGCGCCAGCAGCCAAGGTATAGACTATGGCTACAACTTC. Protein product: CASSQGIDYGYNF.

This clonotype was seen ten or more times. This chain links TRBV28 with TRBJ2-7, with 7 bases that match TRBD2. Germline V gene lookup returns CDR1 MDHEN and CDR2 SYDVKM. The CDR3 extends over 17 amino acids. V trimming: 6 bases; J trimming: 1 base; junction bases outside the gene matches: 15. The CDR3 here is CASSSFWGGDRSYEQYF. The DNA for the CDR3 is TGTGCCAGCAGCTCGTTCTGGGGGGGGGACCGTTCCTACGAGCAGTACTTC.

This clonotype appeared many times. This chain links TRBV14 with TRBJ2-5; no definite D call. This CDR3 spans 13 amino acids. The V gene's germline CDR1 is SGHDN and CDR2 FVKESK. Trimming removed 1 base at V and 0 bases at J, with 3 bases between. CDR3 sequence: CASSQGYQETQYF. The CDR3 nucleotides read TGTGCCAGCAGCCAAGGGTACCAAGAGACCCAGTACTTC.